The 14 T cell receptor beta chains below were found in one sample sequenced in a study of cytomegalovirus exposure and HLA in healthy donors (dated by TCRdb to 2016 to 2017). Libraries came from the immunoSEQ multiplex PCR assay. Held by TCRdb, this immuneACCESS table contains in-frame sequences only and omits some clones. Under half of the omission traces to an unresolved V gene where checked; the cause of the rest is unknown. The sample contains roughly 120,000 clones, about 82% of them found a single time. Roughly 5.3% of the sample rests with the top ten. The sample taken for sequencing was PBMCs. The source of these receptors is a man aged 18 to 29 in good health and CMV-seronegative.

Remarks on this clone: Other nucleotide sequences in the sample specify the same CDR3. This sequence joins TRBV2 and TRBJ1-1; 8 nucleotides line up with TRBD1. The CDR3 is made up of 12 amino acids. Unmatched junction bases numbered 4, after V lost 8 bases and J lost 5 bases. Germline V CDR1 and CDR2: SNHLY, FYNNEI. CDR3: CASGQGGTEAFF. CDR3 bases: TGTGCCAGCGGACAGGGAGGGACTGAAGCTTTCTTT.

The count of this clone is one. The chain links TRBV19 to TRBJ1-5, with 7 bases fitting TRBD1. CDR1 and CDR2 (germline): LNHDA, SQIVND (reference sequence). This CDR3 contains 15 residues. The J segment lost 2 bases and the V segment lost 8 bases, leaving 9 bases of the junction unmatched. In DNA form, the CDR3 reads TGTGCCAGTGGGGAGACAGGGATAGGCAATCAGCCCCAGCATTTT. Translating it yields CASGETGIGNQPQHF.

The chain combines TRBV29-1 with TRBJ1-1; no clear D gene. The CDR3 runs 13 residues. Trimming removed 4 bases at V and 0 bases at J, with 9 bases between. Looked up from germline, CDR1 is SQVTM and CDR2 is ANQGSEA. Written as DNA, the CDR3 is TGCAGCGTTGTCAGGAAGTTGAACACTGAAGCTTTCTTT. Translated: CSVVRKLNTEAFF.

This chain connects TRBV19 to TRBJ2-2; 9 bases are a match to TRBD2. V lost 10 bases and J lost 5; bases outside the gene matches: 8. This CDR3 is 14 amino acids long. The germline V gene has CDR1 LNHDA and CDR2 SQIVND (reference sequence). The DNA of the CDR3 is TGTGCCACCTATAGCGGGGGCTGGACCGGGGAGCTGTTTTTT. Translating gives CATYSGGWTGELFF.

CDR3 residues: CASSSRGQGGNYGYTF. The CDR3 DNA sequence: TGTGCCAGCAGTTCCCGTGGACAGGGGGGTAACTATGGCTACACCTTC. This rearrangement joins TRBV27 to TRBJ1-2, with 10 positions matching TRBD1. J was trimmed by 1 base and V by 4 bases; bases with no gene match: 6. CDR3 length: 16 amino acids. The germline V gene encodes CDR1 MNHEY and CDR2 SMNVEV (reference sequence).

The chain has TRBV5-4 and TRBJ2-1, with D hard to call. Per the germline V gene, CDR1 is SGHNT and CDR2 is YYREEE (reference sequence). V lost 0 bases and J 8 bases, leaving 9 bases between the germline ends. The CDR3 runs 13 residues. The CDR3 sequence: CASSLGATDEQFF. CDR3 in DNA: TGTGCCAGCAGCTTGGGAGCTACGGATGAGCAGTTCTTC. The entire variable domain, with the rest obtained from reference TRBV5-4 and TRBJ2-1, is as follows: ETGVTQSPTHLIKTRGQQVTLRCSSQSGHNTVSWYQQALGQGPQFIFQYYREEENGRGNFPPRFSGLQFPNYSSELNVNALELDDSALYLCASSLGATDEQFFGPGTRLTVL.

This chain connects TRBV30 to TRBJ1-4, with a weak D call TRBD1 (6 bases). Germline loops: CDR1 GTSNPN, CDR2 SVGIG (reference sequence). V was pared by 0 bases and J by 7 bases, with 12 bases between. The CDR3 spans 14 residues. CDR3: CAWSVGQGREKLFF. DNA of the CDR3: TGTGCCTGGAGTGTGGGGCAGGGGCGTGAAAAACTGTTTTTT.

The V and J genes are TRBV14 and TRBJ2-7; 12 nucleotides match TRBD2. Looked up from germline, CDR1 is SGHDN and CDR2 is FVKESK. The J segment lost 2 bases and the V segment lost 4 bases, leaving 3 bases of the junction unmatched. This CDR3 comprises 15 residues. The CDR3 DNA is TGTGCCAGCAGCCTAAGACTAGCGGGAGCCTACGAGCAGTACTTC. Translated: CASSLRLAGAYEQYF.

V is TRBV11-2 and J is TRBJ1-2, with a tentative D call TRBD1 (5 bases). The germline CDR1 and CDR2 sequences are SGHAT and FQNNGV. V was shortened by 5 bases and J by 8 bases, with 15 bases between the two germline ends. The CDR3 runs to 13 residues. The CDR3 nucleotides read TGTGCCAGCAGCCCCGCAGGGTTTGGCGGCTACACCTTC. This gives the protein CASSPAGFGGYTF.

This clone was observed a single time. The chain links TRBV30 to TRBJ2-2; perhaps TRBD1 as D (6 bases). CDR3 size: 15 residues. The germline V gene encodes CDR1 GTSNPN and CDR2 SVGIG (reference sequence). With 0 bases removed from V and 0 bases from J, the gap between germline ends came to 8 bases. Here the CDR3 reads CAWSVGTPNTGELFF. DNA of the CDR3: TGTGCCTGGAGTGTCGGGACACCGAACACCGGGGAGCTGTTTTTT.

The chain uses TRBV28 and TRBJ2-7, with 7 bases that match TRBD2. This CDR3 comprises 14 residues. Germline trimming cut 7 bases from V and 5 bases from J; bases unmatched to any gene: 11. CDR1 and CDR2 (germline): MDHEN, SYDVKM. CDR3 nucleotides: TGTGCCAGCAATACGGACAAGCGGGGCGACGAGCAGTACTTC. This codes for CASNTDKRGDEQYF.

This clone is a singleton in its sample. The V call is TRBV29-1, the J call TRBJ2-7, with D maybe TRBD2 (6 bases). CDR3 length: 12 amino acids. Germline assignment: CDR1 SQVTM and CDR2 ANQGSEA. The ends were cut back, 4 bases at V and 6 bases at J, with 13 bases in the middle. CDR3 protein: CSVGRGRGEQYF. The CDR3 region has the DNA TGCAGCGTTGGGAGGGGACGGGGCGAGCAGTACTTC.

This sequence joins TRBV6-1 and TRBJ1-2; TRBD1 matches at 9 bases. The CDR3 length is 14 residues. Germline CDR1 reads MNHNS; CDR2 reads SASEGT. V trimming: 7 bases; J trimming: 6 bases; junction bases outside the gene matches: 9. In DNA, the CDR3 is TGTGCCAGCAACCCCCTTGGGACAGGGAATGGCTACACCTTC. It codes for CASNPLGTGNGYTF.

This chain joins TRBV6-1 and TRBJ1-1, with D possibly matching TRBD1 (5 bases). With 2 bases removed from V and 5 bases from J, the gap between germline ends came to 15 bases. Germline CDR1 reads MNHNS; CDR2 reads SASEGT. The CDR3 is 15 residues long. The CDR3 nucleotides are TGTGCCAGCAGTGAACGCAGGGTGGGGTGGACTGAAGCTTTCTTT. It is translated as CASSERRVGWTEAFF.